This T cell receptor beta chain was recorded in a study of blood T cell repertoires in COVID-19. As for the study in general: T cells, B-cell-depleted T cells, or PBMCs supplied cDNA or gDNA.

Comments on this clone: A junction boundary mismatches the germline segment, possibly from a read error.

Sequenced by immunoSEQ multiplex PCR; TCRdb stores in-frame clones only, minus some. The table shows 95,000 to 100,000 clones, with 86% occurring only once. Per the germline V gene, CDR1 is LGHDT and CDR2 is YNNKEL (reference sequence). This CDR3 is 14 amino acids long. This chain links TRBV3-1 (or the pseudogene TRBV3-2) with TRBJ2-1; 10 bases are shared with TRBD2. The TCR originated in a man aged 80 or over with acute or convalescent COVID-19. The sequenced material came from peripheral blood. The chain's CDR3 is CASSQDSSGRALLF. CDR3 sequence (DNA): TGTGCCAGCAGCCAAGATTCAAGCGGGAGGGCCCTACTCTTC.